The 4 T cell receptor beta chains presented below share a single source sample, sequenced in a study of OX40 agonist ivuxolimab in advanced cancers. This table comes from immunoSEQ multiplex PCR, and its TCRdb copy is limited to in-frame clones, with some not included. This sample has tens of thousands of clones; 94% occur once, and the top ten carry approximately 18%. The sample was CD4+ or CD8+ T cells sorted from blood, taken in a trial of the OX40 agonist ivuxolimab. Receptors were obtained from an adult with an advanced solid tumor such as melanoma, head and neck, liver or kidney cancer.

This rearrangement joins TRBV7-9 to TRBJ2-7, with TRBD1 identical over 8 bases. The V gene's germline CDR1 is SEHNR and CDR2 FQNEAQ (reference sequence). V gave up 3 bases and J gave up 3 bases; unmatched junction bases: 4. This CDR3 has 14 amino acids. CDR3 sequence reads: CASSFGQGLYEQYF. The CDR3 DNA reads TGTGCCAGCAGCTTTGGACAGGGCCTCTACGAGCAGTACTTC.

The chain employs TRBV19 and TRBJ2-5, with TRBD2 as a possible D gene (5 bases). CDR1 and CDR2 (germline): LNHDA, SQIVND (reference sequence). This CDR3 contains 17 residues. With 1 base removed from V and 5 bases from J, the gap between germline ends came to 20 bases. CDR3: CASSIVRADLGGETQYF. The CDR3 DNA follows: TGTGCCAGTAGTATAGTGCGAGCGGACCTGGGCGGGGAGACCCAGTACTTC.

V usage is TRBV9 and J usage is TRBJ2-2; TRBD2 might be the D (5 bases). V gave up 0 bases and J gave up 4 bases, with 13 bases separating them. Per the germline V gene, CDR1 is SGDLS and CDR2 is YYNGEE. The length of the CDR3 is 16 residues. CDR3: CASSVANSVFTGELFF. Written as DNA, the CDR3 is TGTGCCAGCAGCGTAGCTAATAGCGTGTTCACCGGGGAGCTGTTTTTT.

The CDR3 DNA follows: TGTGCCAGCAAAATAGGCGGACACTCCTACAATGAGCAGTTCTTC. It is translated as CASKIGGHSYNEQFF. The chain joins TRBV27 to TRBJ2-1; possibly TRBD1 for D (5 bases). The CDR3 totals 15 residues. Deletions cut 7 bases from V and 0 bases from J, with 13 bases between. Germline V gene lookup returns CDR1 MNHEY and CDR2 SMNVEV (reference sequence).